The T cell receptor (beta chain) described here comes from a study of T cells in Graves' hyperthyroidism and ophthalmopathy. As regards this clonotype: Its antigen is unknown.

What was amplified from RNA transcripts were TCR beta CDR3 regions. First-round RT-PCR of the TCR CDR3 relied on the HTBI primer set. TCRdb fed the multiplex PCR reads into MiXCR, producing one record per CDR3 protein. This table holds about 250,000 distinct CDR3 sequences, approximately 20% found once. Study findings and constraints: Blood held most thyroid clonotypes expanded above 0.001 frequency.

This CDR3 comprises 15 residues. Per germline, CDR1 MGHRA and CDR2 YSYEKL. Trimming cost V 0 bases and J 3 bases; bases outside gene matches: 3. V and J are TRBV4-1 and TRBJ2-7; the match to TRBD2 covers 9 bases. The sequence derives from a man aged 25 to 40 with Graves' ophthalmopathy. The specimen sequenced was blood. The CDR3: CASSQDPSGNYEQYF. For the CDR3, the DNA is TGCGCCAGCAGCCAAGACCCTAGCGGGAACTACGAGCAGTACTTC.